This T cell receptor beta chain comes out of a study of CD8+CD57+ T cells in acquired aplastic anemia. Study information: DNA per sorted CD4+ or CD8+ sample ranged roughly 0.18 to 30 ug, averaging around 3 ug.

Study findings and constraints: No significant patient-versus-control difference appeared in CD8+ Simpson's diversity. The same twenty-nine CD8+ CDR3 sequences occurred in patients and in controls.

On this clonotype: The target antigen is unknown.

According to the study, genomic DNA was the template for TCR beta VDJ and CDR3 profiling. Using its own MiXCR run on the reads, TCRdb lists one record per CDR3 protein. The sample includes about 190,000 distinct CDR3 sequences, about 53% of them seen just once. The CDR3 extends over 15 amino acids. V dropped 2 bases and J dropped 0 bases, with 10 bases sitting between them. Germline CDR1 and CDR2: MNHEY and SVGAGI. The genes are TRBV6-5 and TRBJ1-2; D may be TRBD1 (6 bases). The TCR was taken from a human donor in good health, serving as a control. The source material was sorted CD4+, CD8+, or CD8+CD57+ T cells (not recorded which) from PBMCs. The CDR3 DNA is TGTGCCAGCAGTTACGGACAGACGGCTAACTATGGCTACACCTTC. It yields the protein CASSYGQTANYGYTF.